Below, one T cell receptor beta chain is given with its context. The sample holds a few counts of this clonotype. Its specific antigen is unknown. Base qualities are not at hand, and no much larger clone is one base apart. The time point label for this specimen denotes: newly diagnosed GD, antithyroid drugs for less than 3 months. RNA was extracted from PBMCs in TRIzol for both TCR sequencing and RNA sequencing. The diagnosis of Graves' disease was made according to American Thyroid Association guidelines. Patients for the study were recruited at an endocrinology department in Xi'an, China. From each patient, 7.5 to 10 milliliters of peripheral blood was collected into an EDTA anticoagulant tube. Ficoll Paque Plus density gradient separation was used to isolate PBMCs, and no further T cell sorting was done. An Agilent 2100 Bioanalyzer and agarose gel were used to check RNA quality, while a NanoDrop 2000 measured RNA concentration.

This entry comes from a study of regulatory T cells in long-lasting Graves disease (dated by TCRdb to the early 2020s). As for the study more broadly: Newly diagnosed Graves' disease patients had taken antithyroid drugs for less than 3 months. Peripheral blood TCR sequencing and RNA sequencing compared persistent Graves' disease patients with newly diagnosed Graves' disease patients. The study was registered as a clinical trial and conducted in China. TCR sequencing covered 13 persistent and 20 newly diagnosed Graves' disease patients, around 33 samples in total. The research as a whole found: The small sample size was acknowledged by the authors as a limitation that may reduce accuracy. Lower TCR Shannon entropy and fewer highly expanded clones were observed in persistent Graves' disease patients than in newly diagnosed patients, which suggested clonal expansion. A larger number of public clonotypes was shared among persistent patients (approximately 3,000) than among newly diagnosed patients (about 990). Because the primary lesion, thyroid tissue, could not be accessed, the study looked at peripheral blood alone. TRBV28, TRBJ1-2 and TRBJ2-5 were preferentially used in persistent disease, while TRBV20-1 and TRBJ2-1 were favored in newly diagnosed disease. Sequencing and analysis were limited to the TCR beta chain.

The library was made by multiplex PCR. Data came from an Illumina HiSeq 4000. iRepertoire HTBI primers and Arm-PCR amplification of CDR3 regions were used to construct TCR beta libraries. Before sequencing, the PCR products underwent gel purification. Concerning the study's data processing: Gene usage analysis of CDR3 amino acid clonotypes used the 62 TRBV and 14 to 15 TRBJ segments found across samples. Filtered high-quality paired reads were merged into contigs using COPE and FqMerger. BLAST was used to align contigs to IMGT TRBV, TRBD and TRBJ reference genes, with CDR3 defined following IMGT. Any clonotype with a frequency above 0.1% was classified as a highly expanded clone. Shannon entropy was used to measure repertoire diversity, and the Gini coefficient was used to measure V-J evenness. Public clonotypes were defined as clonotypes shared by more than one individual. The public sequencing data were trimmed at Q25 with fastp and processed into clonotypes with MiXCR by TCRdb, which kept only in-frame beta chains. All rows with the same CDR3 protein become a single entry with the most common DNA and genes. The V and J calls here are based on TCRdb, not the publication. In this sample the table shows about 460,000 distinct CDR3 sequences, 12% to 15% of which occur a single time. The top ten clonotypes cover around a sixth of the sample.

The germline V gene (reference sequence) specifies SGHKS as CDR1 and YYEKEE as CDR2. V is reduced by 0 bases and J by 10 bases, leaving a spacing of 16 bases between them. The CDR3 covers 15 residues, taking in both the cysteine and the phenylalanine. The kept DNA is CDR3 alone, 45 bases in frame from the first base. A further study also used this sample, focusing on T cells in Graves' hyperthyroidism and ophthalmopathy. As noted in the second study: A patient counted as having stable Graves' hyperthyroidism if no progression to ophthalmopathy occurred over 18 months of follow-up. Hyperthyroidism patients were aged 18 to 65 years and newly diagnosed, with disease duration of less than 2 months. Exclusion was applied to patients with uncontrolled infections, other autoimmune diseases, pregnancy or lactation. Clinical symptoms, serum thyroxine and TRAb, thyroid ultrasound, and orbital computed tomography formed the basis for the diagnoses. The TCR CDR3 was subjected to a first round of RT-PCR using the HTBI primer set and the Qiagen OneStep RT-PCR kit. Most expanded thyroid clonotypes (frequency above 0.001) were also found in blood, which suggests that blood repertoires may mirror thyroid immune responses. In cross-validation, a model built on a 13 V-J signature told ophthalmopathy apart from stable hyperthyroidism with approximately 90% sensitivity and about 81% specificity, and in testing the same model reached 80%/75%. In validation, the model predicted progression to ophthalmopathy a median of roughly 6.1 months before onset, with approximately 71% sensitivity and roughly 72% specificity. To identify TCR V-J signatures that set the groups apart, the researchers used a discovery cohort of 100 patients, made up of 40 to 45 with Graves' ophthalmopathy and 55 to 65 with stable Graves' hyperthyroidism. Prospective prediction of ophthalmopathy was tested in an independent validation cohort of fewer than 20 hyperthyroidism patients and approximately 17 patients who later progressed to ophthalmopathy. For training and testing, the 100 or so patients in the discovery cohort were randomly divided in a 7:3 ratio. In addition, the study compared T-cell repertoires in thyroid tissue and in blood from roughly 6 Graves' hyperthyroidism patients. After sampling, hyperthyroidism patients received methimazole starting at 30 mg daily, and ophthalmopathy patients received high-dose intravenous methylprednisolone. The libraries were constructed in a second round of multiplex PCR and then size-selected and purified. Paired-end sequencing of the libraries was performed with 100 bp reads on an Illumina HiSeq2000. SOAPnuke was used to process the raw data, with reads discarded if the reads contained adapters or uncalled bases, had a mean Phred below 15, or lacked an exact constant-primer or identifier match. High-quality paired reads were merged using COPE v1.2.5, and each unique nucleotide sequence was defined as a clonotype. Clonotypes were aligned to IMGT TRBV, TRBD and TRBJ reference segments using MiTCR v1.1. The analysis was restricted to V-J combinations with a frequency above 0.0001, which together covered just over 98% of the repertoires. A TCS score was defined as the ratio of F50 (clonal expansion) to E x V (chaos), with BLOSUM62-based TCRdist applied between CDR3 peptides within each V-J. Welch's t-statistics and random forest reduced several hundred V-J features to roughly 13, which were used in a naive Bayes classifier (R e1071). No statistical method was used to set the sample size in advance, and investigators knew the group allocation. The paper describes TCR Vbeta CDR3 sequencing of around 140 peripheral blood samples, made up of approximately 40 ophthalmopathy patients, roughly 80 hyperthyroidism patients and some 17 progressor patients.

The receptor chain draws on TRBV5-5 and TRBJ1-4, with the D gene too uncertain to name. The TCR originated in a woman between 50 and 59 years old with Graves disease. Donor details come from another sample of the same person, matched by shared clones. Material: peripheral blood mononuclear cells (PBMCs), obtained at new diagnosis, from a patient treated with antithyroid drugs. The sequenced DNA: TGTGCCAGCAGCTTGGAGGCGGGGAGGAGTGGAAAACTGTTTTTT. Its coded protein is CASSLEAGRSGKLFF. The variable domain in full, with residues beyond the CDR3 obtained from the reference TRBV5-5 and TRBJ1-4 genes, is DAGVTQSPTHLIKTRGQQVTLRCSPISGHKSVSWYQQVLGQGPQFIFQYYEKEERGRGNFPDRFSARQFPNYSSELNVNALLLGDSALYLCASSLEAGRSGKLFFGSGTQLSVL.